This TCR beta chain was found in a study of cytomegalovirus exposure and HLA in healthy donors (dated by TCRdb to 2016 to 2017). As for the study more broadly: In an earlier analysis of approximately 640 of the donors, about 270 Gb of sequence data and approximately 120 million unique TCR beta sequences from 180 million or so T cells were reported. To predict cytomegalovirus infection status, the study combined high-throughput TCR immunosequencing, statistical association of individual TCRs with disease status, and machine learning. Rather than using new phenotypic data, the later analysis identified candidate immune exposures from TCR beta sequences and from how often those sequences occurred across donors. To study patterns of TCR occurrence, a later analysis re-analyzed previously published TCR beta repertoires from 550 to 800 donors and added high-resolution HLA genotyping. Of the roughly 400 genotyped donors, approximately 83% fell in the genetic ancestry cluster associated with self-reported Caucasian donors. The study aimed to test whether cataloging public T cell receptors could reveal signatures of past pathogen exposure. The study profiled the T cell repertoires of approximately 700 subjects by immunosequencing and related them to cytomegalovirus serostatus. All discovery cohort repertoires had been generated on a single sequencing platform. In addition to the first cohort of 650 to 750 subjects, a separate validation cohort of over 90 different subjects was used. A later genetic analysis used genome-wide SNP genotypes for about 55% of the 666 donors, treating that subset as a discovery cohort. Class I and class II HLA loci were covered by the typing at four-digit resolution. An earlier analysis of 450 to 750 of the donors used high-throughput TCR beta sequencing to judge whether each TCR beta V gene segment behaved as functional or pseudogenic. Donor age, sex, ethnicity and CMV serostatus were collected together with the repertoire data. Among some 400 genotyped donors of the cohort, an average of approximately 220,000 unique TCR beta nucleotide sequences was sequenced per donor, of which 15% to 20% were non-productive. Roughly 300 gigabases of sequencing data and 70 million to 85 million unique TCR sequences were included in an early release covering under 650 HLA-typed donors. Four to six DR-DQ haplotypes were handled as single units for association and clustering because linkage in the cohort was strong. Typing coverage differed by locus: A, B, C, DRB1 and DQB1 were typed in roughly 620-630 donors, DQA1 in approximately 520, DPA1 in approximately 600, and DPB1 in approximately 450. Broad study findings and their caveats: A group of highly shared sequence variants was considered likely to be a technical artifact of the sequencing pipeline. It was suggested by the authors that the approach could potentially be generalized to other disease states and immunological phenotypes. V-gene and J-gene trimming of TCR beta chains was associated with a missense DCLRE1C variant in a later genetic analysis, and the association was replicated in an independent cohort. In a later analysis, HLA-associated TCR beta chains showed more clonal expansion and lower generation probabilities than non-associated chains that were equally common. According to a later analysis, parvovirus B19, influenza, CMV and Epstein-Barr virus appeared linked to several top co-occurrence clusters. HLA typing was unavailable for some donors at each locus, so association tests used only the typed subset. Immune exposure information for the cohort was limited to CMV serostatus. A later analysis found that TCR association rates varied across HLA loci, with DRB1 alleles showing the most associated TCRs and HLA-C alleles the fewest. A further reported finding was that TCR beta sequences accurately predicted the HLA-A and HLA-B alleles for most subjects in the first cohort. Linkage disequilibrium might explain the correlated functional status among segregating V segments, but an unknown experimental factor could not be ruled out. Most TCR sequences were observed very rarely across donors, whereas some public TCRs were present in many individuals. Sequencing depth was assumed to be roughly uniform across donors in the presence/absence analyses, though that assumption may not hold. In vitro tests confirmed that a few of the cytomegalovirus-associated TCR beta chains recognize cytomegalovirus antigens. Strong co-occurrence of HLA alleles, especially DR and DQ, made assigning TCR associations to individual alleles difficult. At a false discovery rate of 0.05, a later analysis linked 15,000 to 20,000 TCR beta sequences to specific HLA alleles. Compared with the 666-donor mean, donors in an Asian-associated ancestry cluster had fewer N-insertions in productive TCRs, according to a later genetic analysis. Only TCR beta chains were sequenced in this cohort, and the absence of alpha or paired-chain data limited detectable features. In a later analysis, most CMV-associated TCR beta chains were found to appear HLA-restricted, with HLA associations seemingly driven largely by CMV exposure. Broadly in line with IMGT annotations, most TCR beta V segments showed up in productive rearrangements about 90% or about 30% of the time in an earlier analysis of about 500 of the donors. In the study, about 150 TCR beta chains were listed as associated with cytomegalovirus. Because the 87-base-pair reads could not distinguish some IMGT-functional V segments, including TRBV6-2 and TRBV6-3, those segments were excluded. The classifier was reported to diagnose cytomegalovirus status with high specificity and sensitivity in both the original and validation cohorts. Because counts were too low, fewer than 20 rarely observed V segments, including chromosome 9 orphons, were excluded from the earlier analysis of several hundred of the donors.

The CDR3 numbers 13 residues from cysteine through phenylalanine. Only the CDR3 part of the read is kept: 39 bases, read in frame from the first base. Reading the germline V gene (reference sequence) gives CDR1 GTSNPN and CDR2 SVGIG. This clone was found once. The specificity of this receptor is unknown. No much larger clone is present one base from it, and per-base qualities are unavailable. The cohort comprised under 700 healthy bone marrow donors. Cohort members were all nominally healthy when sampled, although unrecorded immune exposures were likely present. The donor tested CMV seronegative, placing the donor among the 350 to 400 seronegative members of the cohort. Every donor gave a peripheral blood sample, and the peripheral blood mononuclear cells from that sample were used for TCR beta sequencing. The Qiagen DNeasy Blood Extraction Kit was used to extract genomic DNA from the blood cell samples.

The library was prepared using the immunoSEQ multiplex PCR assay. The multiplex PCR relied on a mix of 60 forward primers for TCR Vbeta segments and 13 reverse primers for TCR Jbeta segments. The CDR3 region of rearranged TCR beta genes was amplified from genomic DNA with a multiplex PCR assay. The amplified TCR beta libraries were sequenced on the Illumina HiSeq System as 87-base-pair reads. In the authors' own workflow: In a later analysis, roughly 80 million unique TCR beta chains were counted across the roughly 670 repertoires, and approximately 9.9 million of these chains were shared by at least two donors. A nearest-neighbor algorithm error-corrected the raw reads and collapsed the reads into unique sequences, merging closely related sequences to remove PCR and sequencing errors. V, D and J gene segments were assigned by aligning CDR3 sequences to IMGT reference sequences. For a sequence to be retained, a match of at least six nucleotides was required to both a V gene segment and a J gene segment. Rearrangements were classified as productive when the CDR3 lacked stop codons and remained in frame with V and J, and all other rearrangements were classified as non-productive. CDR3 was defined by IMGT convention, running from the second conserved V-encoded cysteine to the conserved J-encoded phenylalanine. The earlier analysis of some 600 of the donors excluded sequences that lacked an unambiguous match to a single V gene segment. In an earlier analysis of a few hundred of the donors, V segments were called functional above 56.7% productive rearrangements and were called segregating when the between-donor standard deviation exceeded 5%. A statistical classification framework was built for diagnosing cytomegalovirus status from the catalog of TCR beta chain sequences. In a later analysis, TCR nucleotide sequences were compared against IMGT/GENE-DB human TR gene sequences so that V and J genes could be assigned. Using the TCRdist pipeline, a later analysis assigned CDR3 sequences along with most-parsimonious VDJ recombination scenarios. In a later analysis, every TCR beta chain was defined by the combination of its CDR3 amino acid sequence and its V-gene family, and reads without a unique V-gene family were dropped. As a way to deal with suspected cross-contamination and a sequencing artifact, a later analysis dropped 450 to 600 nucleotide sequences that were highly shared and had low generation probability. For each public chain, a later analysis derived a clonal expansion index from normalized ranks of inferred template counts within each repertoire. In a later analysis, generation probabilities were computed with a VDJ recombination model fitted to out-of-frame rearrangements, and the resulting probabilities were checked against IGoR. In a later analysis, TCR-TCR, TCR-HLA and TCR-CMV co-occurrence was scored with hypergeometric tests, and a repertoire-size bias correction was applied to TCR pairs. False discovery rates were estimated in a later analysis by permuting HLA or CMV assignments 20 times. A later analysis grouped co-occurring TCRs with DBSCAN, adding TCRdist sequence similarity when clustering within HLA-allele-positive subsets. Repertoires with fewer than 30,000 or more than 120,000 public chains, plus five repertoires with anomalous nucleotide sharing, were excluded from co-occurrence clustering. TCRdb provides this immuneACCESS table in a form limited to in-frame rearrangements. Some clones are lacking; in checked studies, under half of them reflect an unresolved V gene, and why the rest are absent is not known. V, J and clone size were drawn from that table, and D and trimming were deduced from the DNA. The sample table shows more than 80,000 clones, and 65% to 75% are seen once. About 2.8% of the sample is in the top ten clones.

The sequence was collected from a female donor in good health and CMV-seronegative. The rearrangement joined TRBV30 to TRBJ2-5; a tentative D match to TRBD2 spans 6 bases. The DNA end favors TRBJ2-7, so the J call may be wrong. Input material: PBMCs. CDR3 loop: CACSGLPTYEQYF. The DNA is TGTGCCTGTTCGGGACTCCCGACCTACGAGCAGTACTTC.